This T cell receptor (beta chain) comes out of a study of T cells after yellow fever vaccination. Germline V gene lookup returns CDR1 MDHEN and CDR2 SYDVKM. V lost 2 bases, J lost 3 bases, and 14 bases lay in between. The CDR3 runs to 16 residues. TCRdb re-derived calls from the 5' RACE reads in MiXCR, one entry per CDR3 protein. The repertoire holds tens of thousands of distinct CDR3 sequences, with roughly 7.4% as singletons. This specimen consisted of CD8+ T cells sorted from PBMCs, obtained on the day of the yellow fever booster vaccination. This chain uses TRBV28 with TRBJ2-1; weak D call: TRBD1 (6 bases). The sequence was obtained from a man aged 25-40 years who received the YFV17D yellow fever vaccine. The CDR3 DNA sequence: TGTGCCAGCAGTTTACCCACAGGGATGAGCTACAATGAGCAGTTCTTC. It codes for CASSLPTGMSYNEQFF.